The 13 T cell receptor beta chains below come from one sample, sequenced in a study of blood T cell repertoires in COVID-19. Assay used: immunoSEQ multiplex PCR; TCRdb lists only in-frame clones, some missing. Here the sample spans under 200,000 clones, around 85% being singletons. Sequenced input: peripheral blood. The receptors shown here come from a man aged 60 to 69 with acute or convalescent COVID-19.

The chain links TRBV5-1 to TRBJ1-4; no definite D call. The germline V and J ends were trimmed by 1 base and 2 bases, with 12 bases remaining between them. The CDR3 consists of 16 residues. The germline gives CDR1 SGHRS, CDR2 YFSETQ. The CDR3 region has the DNA TGCGCCAGCAGCTTGAGTTGGGCAGGTACTAATGAAAAACTGTTTTTT. The encoded protein is CASSLSWAGTNEKLFF.

The chain couples TRBV6-1 to TRBJ1-5; D not resolved. V was clipped by 1 base and J by 6 bases, with 10 bases between them. CDR3 length equals 14 residues. The germline gives CDR1 MNHNS, CDR2 SASEGT. The CDR3: CASSEGHTLQPQHF. As DNA, the CDR3 is TGTGCCAGCAGTGAAGGGCACACGCTTCAGCCCCAGCATTTT.

V and J are TRBV18 and TRBJ1-5; tentatively, D is TRBD1 (6 bases). From germline, CDR1 is KGHSH and CDR2 LQKENI. V was cut by 3 bases and J by 4 bases, with 13 bases left in between. This CDR3 has 15 amino acids. In nucleotides, the CDR3 is TGTGCCAGCTCACCCCAGGACAGCCCAAATCAGCCCCAGCATTTT. Its protein product is CASSPQDSPNQPQHF.

This clone appeared a single time. The rearrangement joins TRBV27 to TRBJ1-2, with 8 nucleotides matching TRBD1. J lost 0 bases, V lost 4 bases, and 7 bases had no gene match. The CDR3 contains 16 residues. The germline CDR1 and CDR2 sequences are MNHEY and SMNVEV (reference sequence). In DNA, the CDR3 is TGTGCCAGCAGTTCGGACAGGGCCTTCCCTAACTATGGCTACACCTTC. This codes for CASSSDRAFPNYGYTF.

The V call is TRBV5-1, the J call TRBJ2-7; 13 positions agree with TRBD2. Germline trimming cut 4 bases from V and 4 bases from J; bases unmatched to any gene: 5. The CDR3 consists of 15 residues. CDR1 and CDR2 from the germline V gene are SGHRS and YFSETQ. CDR3 nucleotide sequence: TGCGCCAGCAGCCCGGGACTAGCGGGACCGTACGAGCAGTACTTC. This codes for CASSPGLAGPYEQYF.

V and J are TRBV24-1 and TRBJ2-1; 7 bases map to TRBD2. The CDR3 runs 14 residues. After removal of 4 bases from V and 8 bases from J, the junction contained 7 bases not matched to a gene. Germline V gives CDR1 KGHDR, CDR2 SFDVKD. The CDR3 bases are TGTGCCACCAGTGAATTGACTAGCAGTTATGAGCAGTTCTTC. Amino acid sequence: CATSELTSSYEQFF.

This rearrangement joins TRBV7-9 to TRBJ1-6, with TRBD1 identical over 10 bases. Trimming removed 5 bases from V and 5 bases from J; junction bases left unmatched: 6. Germline V gene data show CDR1 as SEHNR and CDR2 as FQNEAQ (reference sequence). The CDR3 has 16 amino acids. The CDR3 loop is CASSRLTGGNNSPLHF. DNA for the CDR3: TGTGCCAGCAGCCGACTGACAGGGGGCAATAATTCACCCCTCCACTTT.

In this sample, this clone turned up a few times. This sample includes further DNA sequences coding for the same CDR3. This rearrangement joins TRBV3-1 (or the pseudogene TRBV3-2) to TRBJ1-1; weak D call: TRBD1 (5 bases). CDR1 and CDR2 (germline): LGHDT, YNNKEL (reference sequence). Trimming stripped 3 bases from V and 4 bases from J, with 9 bases between. CDR3 size: 13 residues. CDR3 bases: TGTGCCAGCAGCCAGGGGGGTGGCACTGAAGCTTTCTTT. Its translation: CASSQGGGTEAFF.

V is TRBV2 and J is TRBJ2-7, with a weak D call TRBD2 (5 bases). This CDR3 comprises 14 residues. V was shortened by 5 bases and J by 1 base, with 12 bases between the two germline ends. The V gene's germline CDR1 is SNHLY and CDR2 FYNNEI. DNA of the CDR3: TGTGCCAGCAGTCCATGGACGGGGTCCTACGAGCAGTACTTC. It yields the protein CASSPWTGSYEQYF.

This clone was counted a single time. The chain employs TRBV5-4 and TRBJ2-1; weak D call: TRBD1 (6 bases). Germline CDR1 and CDR2: SGHNT and YYREEE (reference sequence). The V end was cut by 3 bases, the J end by 9 bases, with 13 bases between. The CDR3 contains 13 residues. CDR3 sequence (DNA): TGTGCCAGCAGCTCCACAGGGATGAGTGAGCAGTTCTTC. Its protein product is CASSSTGMSEQFF.

The rearrangement uses TRBV21-1 and TRBJ2-2; TRBD1, the D gene given by the table, was not confirmed from the DNA. TRBV21-1 is a pseudogene segment. The CDR3 consists of 14 residues. The CDR3 sequence: CASVKQFNTGELFF. CDR3 coding DNA: TGTGCCAGCGTTAAACAGTTTAACACCGGGGAGCTGTTTTTT.

This clone was found a few times. The chain links TRBV7-3 to TRBJ1-3, with D uncertain. The CDR3 runs 14 residues. V was trimmed by 0 bases and J by 0 bases, leaving 3 bases between them. Germline values: CDR1 SGHTA, CDR2 FQGTGA. CDR3 residues: CASSLTASGNTIYF. DNA of the CDR3: TGTGCCAGCAGCTTAACAGCCTCTGGAAACACCATATATTTT. Full variable domain (missing parts from reference TRBV7-3 and TRBJ1-3): GAGVSQTPSNKVTEKGKYVELRCDPISGHTALYWYRQSLGQGPEFLIYFQGTGAADDSGLPNDRFFAVRPEGSVSTLKIQRTERGDSAVYLCASSLTASGNTIYFGEGSWLTVV.

The V and J genes are TRBV7-9 and TRBJ2-7; 8 bases align to TRBD2. This CDR3 is 14 amino acids long. V shed 2 bases and J 3 bases; nucleotides not matched to a gene: 3. Looked up from germline, CDR1 is SEHNR and CDR2 is FQNEAQ (reference sequence). CDR3 sequence: CASSLTSGSYEQYF. In nucleotides, the CDR3 is TGTGCCAGCAGCTTAACCAGCGGGAGCTACGAGCAGTACTTC.